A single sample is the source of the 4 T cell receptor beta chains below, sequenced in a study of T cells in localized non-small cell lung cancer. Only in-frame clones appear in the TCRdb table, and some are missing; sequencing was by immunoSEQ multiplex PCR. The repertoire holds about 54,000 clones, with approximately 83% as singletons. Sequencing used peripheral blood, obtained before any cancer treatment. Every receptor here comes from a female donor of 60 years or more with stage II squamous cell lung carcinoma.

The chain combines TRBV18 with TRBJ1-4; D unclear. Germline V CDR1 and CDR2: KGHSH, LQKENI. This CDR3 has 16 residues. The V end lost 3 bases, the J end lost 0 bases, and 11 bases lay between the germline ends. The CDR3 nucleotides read TGTGCCAGCTCACCCTTCGACATTTCAACTAATGAAAAACTGTTTTTT. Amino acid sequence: CASSPFDISTNEKLFF.

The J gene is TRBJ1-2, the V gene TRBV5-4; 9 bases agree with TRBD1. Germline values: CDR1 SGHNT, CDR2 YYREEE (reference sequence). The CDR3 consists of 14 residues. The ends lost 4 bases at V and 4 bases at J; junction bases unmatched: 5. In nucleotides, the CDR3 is TGTGCCAGCAGCGTGGACAGGGGCTTCTATGGCTACACCTTC. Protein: CASSVDRGFYGYTF.

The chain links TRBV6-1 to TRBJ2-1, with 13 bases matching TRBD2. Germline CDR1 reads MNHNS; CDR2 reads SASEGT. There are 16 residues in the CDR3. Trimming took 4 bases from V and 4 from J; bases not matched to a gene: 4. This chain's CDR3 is CASSGLAGGQYNEQFF. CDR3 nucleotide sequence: TGTGCCAGCAGTGGACTAGCGGGGGGCCAATACAATGAGCAGTTCTTC.

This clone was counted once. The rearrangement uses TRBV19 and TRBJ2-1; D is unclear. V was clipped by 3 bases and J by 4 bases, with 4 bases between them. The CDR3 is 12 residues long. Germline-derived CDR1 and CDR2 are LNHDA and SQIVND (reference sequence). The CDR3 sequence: CASSMGYNEQFF. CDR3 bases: TGTGCCAGTAGTATGGGGTACAATGAGCAGTTCTTC. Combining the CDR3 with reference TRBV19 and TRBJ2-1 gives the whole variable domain DGGITQSPKYLFRKEGQNVTLSCEQNLNHDAMYWYRQDPGQGLRLIYYSQIVNDFQKGDIAEGYSVSREKKESFPLTVTSAQKNPTAFYLCASSMGYNEQFFGPGTRLTVL.